These T cell receptor beta chains were read from a single sample in a study of T cells in Graves' hyperthyroidism and ophthalmopathy. Each CDR3 protein is one row after TCRdb ran MiXCR on the multiplex PCR reads. Here the sample spans hundreds of thousands of distinct CDR3 sequences, approximately 36% being singletons. The material sequenced was blood. Every receptor here comes from a woman aged 40 to 50 with Graves' hyperthyroidism. Both conserved end residues are part of each CDR3.

TRBV15	TRBJ2-5	14	CATSRTDVQETQYF
TRBV19	TRBJ2-7	14	CASSEGVGYNEQYF
TRBV5-6	TRBJ1-5	14	CASSPGGGDQPQHF
TRBV5-1	TRBJ2-7	16	CASSLGEWGRSYEQYF
TRBV5-6	TRBJ2-7	12	CASSWSSDEQYF
TRBV6-6	TRBJ1-2	15	CASNTGQGSNYGYTF
TRBV10-3	TRBJ2-7	18	CAISESPGLAGAVYEQYF
TRBV20-1	TRBJ2-5	14	CSAREQGNQETQYF
TRBV29-1	TRBJ1-1	11	CSIGTGPTAFF
TRBV20-1	TRBJ1-5	14	CSATGTDSNQPQHF
TRBV6-5	TRBJ1-6	16	CASSYEGARSNSPLHF
TRBV5-1	TRBJ1-4	17	CASSLGLWIETNEKLFF
TRBV10-2	TRBJ2-5	15	CASSSLGRVGETQYF
TRBV2	TRBJ1-5	14	CASRGDEGNQPQHF
TRBV5-6	TRBJ1-1	18	CASSRKGTGGYGNTEAFF
TRBV29-1	TRBJ2-7	14	CSVGGLDIPYEQYF
TRBV10-3	TRBJ2-6	20	CAILGASSPPAGAGANVLTF
TRBV29-1	TRBJ2-1	12	CSVRGQNNEQFF
TRBV7-9	TRBJ2-7	14	CASSLDKVLYEQYF
TRBV10-3	TRBJ2-5	15	CAISDHGTNQETQYF
TRBV7-6	TRBJ2-6	17	CASSHRDRNSGANVLTF
TRBV20-1	TRBJ1-6	13	CSARQAYNSRLHF
TRBV7-8	TRBJ1-5	19	CASSLGNTLGTGPHQPQHF
TRBV7-2	TRBJ2-5	14	CASSYTGGRETQYF
TRBV10-3	TRBJ2-7	13	CAISEPQDSEQYF
TRBV19	TRBJ1-2	16	CASSTPGQVSYYGYTF
TRBV12-3/TRBV12-4	TRBJ1-2	14	CASSVITPNYGYTF
TRBV5-5	TRBJ1-1	15	CASSQDTGGSREAFF
TRBV25-1	TRBJ2-5	15	CASSEGYWEGETQYF
TRBV6-5	TRBJ1-1	15	CASSYSSPVDTEAFF
TRBV4-3	TRBJ1-1	15	CASRRTGTGDTEAFF
TRBV12-3/TRBV12-4	TRBJ1-3	15	CASSWRTGNGNTIYF
TRBV7-3	TRBJ2-5	15	CASSLSGRSQETQYF
TRBV27	TRBJ1-5	13	CASSHSQEQPQHF
TRBV4-2	TRBJ2-5	17	CASSQGGLAGPQETQYF
TRBV19	TRBJ2-7	19	CASSASGGLGLSLPYEQYF
TRBV7-2	TRBJ2-2	18	CASSLVVAGGANTGELFF
TRBV10-3	TRBJ2-5	14	CAISYRRGPETQYF
TRBV5-4	TRBJ1-4	15	CASSQVGTGNEKLFF
TRBV6-5	TRBJ1-2	13	CASSYSTVPGYTF
TRBV7-2	TRBJ1-6	15	CASSSPPGLNSPLHF
TRBV19	TRBJ1-2	13	CASSITRGSGYTF
TRBV7-8	TRBJ1-2	15	CASSLVGRETDGYTF
TRBV6-1	TRBJ2-7	12	CASSHGADEQYF
TRBV7-9	TRBJ1-6	13	CASSWAGANPLHF
TRBV10-2	TRBJ1-2	14	CASSDRGRNGGYTF
TRBV7-2	TRBJ2-7	16	CASRPFAGVKSYEQYF
TRBV5-1	TRBJ1-2	13	CASRLGTAEGYTF
TRBV7-9	TRBJ2-5	16	CASSPPNSGRSETQYF
TRBV7-8	TRBJ1-2	17	CASSLYPNRFPNYGYTF
TRBV2	TRBJ1-6	17	CASSGGGLSSYNSPLHF
TRBV20-1	TRBJ1-2	13	CSVTGTGGSGYTF
TRBV12-3/TRBV12-4	TRBJ1-2	14	CASSSGQTPSGYTF
TRBV20-1	TRBJ2-5	15	CSASASGGAGDTQYF
TRBV6-5	TRBJ1-5	18	CASSYQSGALAKNQPQHF
TRBV29-1	TRBJ2-7	10	CSVVGGEQYF
TRBV7-2	TRBJ1-1	13	CASSLGRRPEAFF